This T cell receptor (beta chain) appears in the sequencing data of a study of OX40 agonist ivuxolimab in advanced cancers. V lost 0 bases to trimming and J lost 8 bases, with 14 bases between them. The CDR3 covers 15 residues. Germline loops: CDR1 LGHNA, CDR2 YNFKEQ. Only in-frame clones appear in the TCRdb table, and some are missing; sequencing was by immunoSEQ multiplex PCR. This sample has some 60,000 clones; 75% to 90% occur once, and the top ten carry roughly 15%. The clonotype originates from an adult with an advanced solid tumor such as melanoma, head and neck, liver or kidney cancer. The sequencing used CD4+ or CD8+ T cells sorted from blood, collected in a trial of the OX40 agonist ivuxolimab. The chain joins TRBV4-2 to TRBJ2-1, with D unresolved. In DNA form, the CDR3 reads TGTGCCAGCAGCCAAGAGAAATGGATAGAGTATGAGCAGTTCTTC. It codes for CASSQEKWIEYEQFF.